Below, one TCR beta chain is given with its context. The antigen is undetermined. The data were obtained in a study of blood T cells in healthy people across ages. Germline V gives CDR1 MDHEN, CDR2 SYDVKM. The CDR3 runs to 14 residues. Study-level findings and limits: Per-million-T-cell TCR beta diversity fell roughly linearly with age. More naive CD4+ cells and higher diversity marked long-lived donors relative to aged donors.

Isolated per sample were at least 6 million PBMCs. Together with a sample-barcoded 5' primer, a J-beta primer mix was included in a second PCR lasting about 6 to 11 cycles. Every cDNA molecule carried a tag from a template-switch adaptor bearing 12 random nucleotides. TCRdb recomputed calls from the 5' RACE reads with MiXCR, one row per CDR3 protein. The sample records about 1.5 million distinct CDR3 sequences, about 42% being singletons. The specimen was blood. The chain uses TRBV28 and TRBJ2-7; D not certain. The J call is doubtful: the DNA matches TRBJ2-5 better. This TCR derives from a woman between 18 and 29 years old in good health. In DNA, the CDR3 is TGTGCCAGCAGTTCAGATCCGATGGGAGAGACCCAGTACTTC. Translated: CASSSDPMGETQYF.